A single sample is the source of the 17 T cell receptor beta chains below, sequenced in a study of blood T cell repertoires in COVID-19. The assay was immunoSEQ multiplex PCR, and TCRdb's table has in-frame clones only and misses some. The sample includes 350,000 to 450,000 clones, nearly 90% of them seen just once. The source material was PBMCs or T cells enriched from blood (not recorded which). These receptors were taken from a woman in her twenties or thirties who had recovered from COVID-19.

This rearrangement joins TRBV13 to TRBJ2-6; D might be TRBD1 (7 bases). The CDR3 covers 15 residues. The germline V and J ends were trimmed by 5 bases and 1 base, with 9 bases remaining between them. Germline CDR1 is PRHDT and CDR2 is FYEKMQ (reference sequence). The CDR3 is CASSPGGSGANVLTF. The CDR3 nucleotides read TGTGCCAGCAGCCCAGGGGGGTCTGGGGCCAACGTCCTGACTTTC.

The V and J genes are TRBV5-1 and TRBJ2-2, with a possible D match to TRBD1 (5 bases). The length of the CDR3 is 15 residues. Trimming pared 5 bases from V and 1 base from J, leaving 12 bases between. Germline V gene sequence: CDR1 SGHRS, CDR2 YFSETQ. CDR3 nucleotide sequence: TGCGCCAGCAGTTCCTCTACAGGGAACACCGGGGAGCTGTTTTTT. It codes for CASSSSTGNTGELFF.

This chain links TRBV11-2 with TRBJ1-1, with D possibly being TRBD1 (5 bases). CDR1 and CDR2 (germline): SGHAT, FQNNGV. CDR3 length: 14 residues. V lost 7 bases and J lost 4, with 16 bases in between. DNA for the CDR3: TGTGCCAGCACCCTCGCCGGGGGAGGCACTGAAGCTTTCTTT. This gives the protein CASTLAGGGTEAFF. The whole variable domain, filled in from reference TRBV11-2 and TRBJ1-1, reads EAGVAQSPRYKIIEKRQSVAFWCNPISGHATLYWYQQILGQGPKLLIQFQNNGVVDDSQLPKDRFSAERLKGVDSTLKIQPAKLEDSAVYLCASTLAGGGTEAFFGQGTRLTVV.

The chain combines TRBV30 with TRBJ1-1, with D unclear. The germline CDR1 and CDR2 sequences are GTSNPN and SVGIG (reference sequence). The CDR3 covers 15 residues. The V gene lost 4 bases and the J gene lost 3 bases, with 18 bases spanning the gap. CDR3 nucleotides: TGTGCCTGGACATCCGGGTACTATTATGACACTGAAGCTTTCTTT. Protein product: CAWTSGYYYDTEAFF.

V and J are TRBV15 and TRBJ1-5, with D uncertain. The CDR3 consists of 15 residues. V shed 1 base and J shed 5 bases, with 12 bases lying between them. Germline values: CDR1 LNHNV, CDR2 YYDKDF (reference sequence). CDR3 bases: TGTGCCACCAGCAGAGTTTATCTGGCTGATCAGCCCCAGCATTTT. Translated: CATSRVYLADQPQHF. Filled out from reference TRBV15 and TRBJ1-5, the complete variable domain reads DAMVIQNPRYQVTQFGKPVTLSCSQTLNHNVMYWYQQKSSQAPKLLFHYYDKDFNNEADTPDNFQSRRPNTSFCFLDIRSPGLGDTAMYLCATSRVYLADQPQHFGDGTRLSIL.

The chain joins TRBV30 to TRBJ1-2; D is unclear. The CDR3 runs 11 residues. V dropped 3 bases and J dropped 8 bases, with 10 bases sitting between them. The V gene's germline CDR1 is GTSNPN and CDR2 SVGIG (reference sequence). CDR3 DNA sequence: TGTGCCTGGAGGGCTAGCGGAGGCTACACCTTC. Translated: CAWRASGGYTF.

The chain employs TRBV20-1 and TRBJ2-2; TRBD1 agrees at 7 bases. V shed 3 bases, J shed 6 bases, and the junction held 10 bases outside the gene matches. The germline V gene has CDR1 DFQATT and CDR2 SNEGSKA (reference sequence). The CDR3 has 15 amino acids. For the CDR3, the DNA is TGCAGTGCTAGTCGACAGGGTCTCAAATCCGGGGAGCTGTTTTTT. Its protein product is CSASRQGLKSGELFF.

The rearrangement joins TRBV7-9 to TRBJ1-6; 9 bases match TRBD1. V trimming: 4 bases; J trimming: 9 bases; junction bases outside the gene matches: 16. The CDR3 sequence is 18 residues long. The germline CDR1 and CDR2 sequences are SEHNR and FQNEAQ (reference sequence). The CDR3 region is CASSSRQGGVSGASPLHF. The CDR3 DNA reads TGTGCCAGCAGCTCGCGACAGGGGGGGGTGTCTGGAGCTTCACCCCTCCACTTT.

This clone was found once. Written as DNA, the CDR3 is TGTGCCAGTACCTCACCCAGAGGGGGGAGGGGCCAAGAGACCCAGTACTTC. This translates into CASTSPRGGRGQETQYF. V and J are TRBV19 and TRBJ2-5; weak D call: TRBD2 (7 bases). Germline V CDR1 and CDR2: LNHDA, SQIVND (reference sequence). With 7 bases removed from V and 1 base from J, the gap between germline ends came to 22 bases. This CDR3 contains 17 residues.

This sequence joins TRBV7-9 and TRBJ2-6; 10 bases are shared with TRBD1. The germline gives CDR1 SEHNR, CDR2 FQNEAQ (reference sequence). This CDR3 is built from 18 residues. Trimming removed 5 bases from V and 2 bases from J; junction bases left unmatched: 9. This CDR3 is CASSKDPGQGAGANVLTF. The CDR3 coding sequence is TGTGCCAGCAGCAAAGACCCCGGACAGGGGGCTGGGGCCAACGTCCTGACTTTC.

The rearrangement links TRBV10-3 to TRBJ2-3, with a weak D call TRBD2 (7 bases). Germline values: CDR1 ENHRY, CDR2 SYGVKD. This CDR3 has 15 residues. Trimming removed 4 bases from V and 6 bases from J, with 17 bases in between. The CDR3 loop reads CAISGGGQSRDTQYF. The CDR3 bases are TGTGCCATCAGTGGGGGGGGGCAATCTAGGGATACGCAGTATTTT.

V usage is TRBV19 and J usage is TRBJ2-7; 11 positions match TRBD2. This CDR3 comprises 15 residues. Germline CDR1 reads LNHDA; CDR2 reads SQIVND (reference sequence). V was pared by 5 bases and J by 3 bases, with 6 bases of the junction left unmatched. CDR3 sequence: CASSPTSGSFYEQYF. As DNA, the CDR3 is TGTGCCAGTAGTCCCACTAGCGGGAGTTTCTACGAGCAGTACTTC.

As DNA, the CDR3 is TGTGCCAGCAGCCTCCCGGTTTCCAACGTCCTGACTTTC. Translating it yields CASSLPVSNVLTF. The chain couples TRBV14 to TRBJ2-6; D gene uncertain. V was cut by 4 bases and J by 8 bases, with 9 bases left in between. The CDR3 extends over 13 amino acids. CDR1 is SGHDN and CDR2 is FVKESK in the germline V gene. The full variable domain, its missing parts supplied by reference TRBV14 and TRBJ2-6, is EAGVTQFPSHSVIEKGQTVTLRCDPISGHDNLYWYRRVMGKEIKFLLHFVKESKQDESGMPNNRFLAERTGGTYSTLKVQPAELEDSGVYFCASSLPVSNVLTFGAGSRLTVL.

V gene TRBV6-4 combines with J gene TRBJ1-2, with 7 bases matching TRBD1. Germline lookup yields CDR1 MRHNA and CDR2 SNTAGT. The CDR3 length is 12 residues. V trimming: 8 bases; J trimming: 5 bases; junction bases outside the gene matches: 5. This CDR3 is CASRDSTYGYTF. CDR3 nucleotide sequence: TGTGCCAGCCGGGACAGTACTTATGGCTACACCTTC.

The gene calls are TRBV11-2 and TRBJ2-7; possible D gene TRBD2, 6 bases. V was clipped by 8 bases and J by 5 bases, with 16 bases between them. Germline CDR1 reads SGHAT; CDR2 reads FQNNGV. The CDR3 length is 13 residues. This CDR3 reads CASRTIGGDEQYF. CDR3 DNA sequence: TGTGCCAGCCGAACCATAGGCGGGGACGAGCAGTACTTC. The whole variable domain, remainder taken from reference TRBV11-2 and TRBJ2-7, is EAGVAQSPRYKIIEKRQSVAFWCNPISGHATLYWYQQILGQGPKLLIQFQNNGVVDDSQLPKDRFSAERLKGVDSTLKIQPAKLEDSAVYLCASRTIGGDEQYFGPGTRLTVT.

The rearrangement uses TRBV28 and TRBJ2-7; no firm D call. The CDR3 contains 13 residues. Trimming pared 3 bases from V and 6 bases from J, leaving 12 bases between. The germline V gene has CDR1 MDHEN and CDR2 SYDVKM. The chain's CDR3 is CASSFANPREQYF. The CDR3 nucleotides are TGTGCCAGCAGTTTTGCGAACCCCCGCGAGCAGTACTTC. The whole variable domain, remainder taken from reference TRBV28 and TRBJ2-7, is DVKVTQSSRYLVKRTGEKVFLECVQDMDHENMFWYRQDPGLGLRLIYFSYDVKMKEKGDIPEGYSVSREKKERFSLILESASTNQTSMYLCASSFANPREQYFGPGTRLTVT.

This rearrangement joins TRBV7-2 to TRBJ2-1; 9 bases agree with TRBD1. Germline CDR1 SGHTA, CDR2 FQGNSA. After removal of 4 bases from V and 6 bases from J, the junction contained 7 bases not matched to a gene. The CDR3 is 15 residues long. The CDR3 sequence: CASSWGQGTGNEQFF. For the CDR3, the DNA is TGTGCCAGCAGCTGGGGACAGGGTACAGGCAATGAGCAGTTCTTC.